The subject of this entry is one T cell receptor (beta chain). This record belongs to a study of blood T cell repertoires in COVID-19. TCRdb's table, derived via immunoSEQ multiplex PCR, lists solely in-frame clones and lacks some. The data contain about 110,000 clones, about two thirds of them singletons. Germline V gene data show CDR1 as MNHEY and CDR2 as SMNVEV (reference sequence). Between the trimmed V and J ends, which lost 1 base and 3 bases, there was a span of 10 bases. This CDR3 is built from 14 residues. The TCR comes from a human donor with acute or convalescent COVID-19. The donor label of this sample is uncertain. Sequences were obtained from peripheral blood. This chain joins TRBV27 and TRBJ2-7; D is unclear. DNA of the CDR3: TGTGCCAGCAGTTTATTTCTAGGCAGCTACGAGCAGTACTTC. This codes for CASSLFLGSYEQYF.